Below are 4 T cell receptor beta chains sequenced from a single sample in a study of blood T cell repertoires in COVID-19. Profiled with immunoSEQ multiplex PCR; TCRdb holds only in-frame clones, not every one. The repertoire holds roughly 99,000 clones, with approximately 86% as singletons. The sequenced sample consisted of peripheral blood. These receptor sequences come from a middle-aged man with COVID-19, enrolled during active disease.

The rearrangement joins TRBV13 to TRBJ2-2; TRBD2 agrees at 10 bases. J lost 8 bases, V lost 5 bases, and 8 bases had no gene match. The length of the CDR3 is 15 residues. Germline V gives CDR1 PRHDT, CDR2 FYEKMQ (reference sequence). The CDR3: CASSRSLAGAGELFF. The DNA of the CDR3 is TGTGCCAGCAGCCGGAGCCTAGCGGGGGCTGGGGAGCTGTTTTTT.

The CDR3, as DNA: TGTGCCAGCAGCCAGCCTTACAGGGGGGCAGGGGAAAAACTGTTTTTT. Translation gives CASSQPYRGAGEKLFF. The gene calls are TRBV3-1 (or the pseudogene TRBV3-2) and TRBJ1-4, with 8 bases lining up with TRBD1. Germline CDR1 LGHDT, CDR2 YNNKEL (reference sequence). The V gene end was trimmed by 3 bases and the J gene end by 8 bases; junction bases not matched to a gene: 11. The CDR3 covers 16 residues.

The chain joins TRBV24-1 to TRBJ1-1; 8 bases line up with TRBD1. Trimming cost V 9 bases and J 1 base; bases outside gene matches: 12. Germline CDR1 reads KGHDR; CDR2 reads SFDVKD. CDR3 length equals 16 residues. In DNA, the CDR3 is TGTGCCACCTCAGCAGGGGGCCCCCCCGAGAACACTGAAGCTTTCTTT. This codes for CATSAGGPPENTEAFF.

The gene calls are TRBV19 and TRBJ2-1, with a possible D match to TRBD2 (5 bases). With 3 bases removed from V and 4 bases from J, the gap between germline ends came to 7 bases. Looked up from germline, CDR1 is LNHDA and CDR2 is SQIVND (reference sequence). The CDR3 has 13 amino acids. This CDR3 reads CASSMEDYNEQFF. The CDR3 DNA follows: TGTGCCAGTAGTATGGAGGATTACAATGAGCAGTTCTTC.